These T cell receptor beta chains were read from a single sample in a study of T cell responses to AZD1222 COVID-19 vaccine. Produced via immunoSEQ multiplex PCR; TCRdb's table is partial and in-frame only. The sample yields 150,000 or so clones, roughly nine tenths seen once. The sequences come from peripheral blood, collected on day 0 of AZD1222 vaccination. All receptors come from an adult in good health. Each CDR3 is given with its conserved first and last residue. A D gene is named only where the DNA matches it firmly. Clone size, where shown, is once, few, many, or a class for clones that have expanded.

d_call: .; v_call: TRBV5-1; clone_size: .; j_call: TRBJ1-2; cdr3_nt: TGCGCCAGCAGCTTGGCCCGGGACACTAACTATGGCTACACCTTC; cdr3_aa: CASSLARDTNYGYTF
d_call: .; v_call: TRBV18; clone_size: once; j_call: TRBJ2-3; cdr3_nt: TGTGCCAGCTCACCGCGCACAGATACGCAGTATTTT; cdr3_aa: CASSPRTDTQYF
d_call: .; v_call: TRBV3-1/TRBV3-2; clone_size: .; j_call: TRBJ2-2; cdr3_nt: TGTGCCAGCAGCCAAGATTATAGGAACACCGGGGAGCTGTTTTTT; cdr3_aa: CASSQDYRNTGELFF
d_call: .; v_call: TRBV11-2; clone_size: .; j_call: TRBJ2-3; cdr3_nt: TGTGCCAGCAGCTTAGGAACTAGGCGAGGCACAGATACGCAGTATTTT; cdr3_aa: CASSLGTRRGTDTQYF
d_call: .; v_call: TRBV9; clone_size: .; j_call: TRBJ1-2; cdr3_nt: TGTGCCAGCAGCCCGTGGGGTAGTCCCTATGGCTACACCTTC; cdr3_aa: CASSPWGSPYGYTF
d_call: TRBD1; v_call: TRBV29-1; clone_size: .; j_call: TRBJ2-7; cdr3_nt: TGCAGCGTCATACAGGGGTCCTACGAGCAGTACTTC; cdr3_aa: CSVIQGSYEQYF
d_call: TRBD1; v_call: TRBV18; clone_size: .; j_call: TRBJ1-5; cdr3_nt: TGTGCCAGCTCACCACCGGGACAGGGTGCCAATCAGCCCCAGCATTTT; cdr3_aa: CASSPPGQGANQPQHF
d_call: TRBD2; v_call: TRBV5-4; clone_size: .; j_call: TRBJ2-2; cdr3_nt: TGTGCCAGCAGCTTGATTACTAGCGGGGCGGGCGGGGAGCTGTTTTTT; cdr3_aa: CASSLITSGAGGELFF
d_call: .; v_call: TRBV7-9; clone_size: .; j_call: TRBJ1-2; cdr3_nt: TGTGCCAGCAGCTTAATGGGGGGCTTCGAAGTCTACACCTTC; cdr3_aa: CASSLMGGFEVYTF
d_call: .; v_call: TRBV2; clone_size: once; j_call: TRBJ2-4; cdr3_nt: TGTGCCAGCTTGAGAATAAACATTCAGTACTTC; cdr3_aa: CASLRINIQYF
d_call: .; v_call: TRBV28; clone_size: once; j_call: TRBJ2-3; cdr3_nt: TGTGCCAGCAGTTTATTGGGGGACGTAGATACGCAGTATTTT; cdr3_aa: CASSLLGDVDTQYF
d_call: TRBD1; v_call: TRBV19; clone_size: once; j_call: TRBJ1-1; cdr3_nt: TGTGCCAGTAGGGACAGGGTGAACACTGAAGCTTTCTTT; cdr3_aa: CASRDRVNTEAFF
d_call: TRBD2; v_call: TRBV18; clone_size: once; j_call: TRBJ2-2; cdr3_nt: TGTGCCAGCTCAACGGGACTAGCGGGAGACACCGGGGAGCTGTTTTTT; cdr3_aa: CASSTGLAGDTGELFF
d_call: .; v_call: TRBV4-2; clone_size: .; j_call: TRBJ2-2; cdr3_nt: TGTGCCAGCAGCCAGGCAGAGAACACCGGGGAGCTGTTTTTT; cdr3_aa: CASSQAENTGELFF
d_call: TRBD2; v_call: TRBV5-4; clone_size: .; j_call: TRBJ2-5; cdr3_nt: TGTGCCAGCAGTCACGTAGGGCGGGAGGACGAGACCCAGTACTTC; cdr3_aa: CASSHVGREDETQYF
d_call: .; v_call: TRBV3-1/TRBV3-2; clone_size: .; j_call: TRBJ1-2; cdr3_nt: TGTGCCAGCAGCCATCCCAGGGGCGTCTCCGGCTACACCTTC; cdr3_aa: CASSHPRGVSGYTF
d_call: .; v_call: TRBV6-5; clone_size: .; j_call: TRBJ1-3; cdr3_nt: TGTGCCAGCAGACCCACCACGAGCTCTGGAAACACCATATATTTT; cdr3_aa: CASRPTTSSGNTIYF
d_call: .; v_call: TRBV3-1/TRBV3-2; clone_size: .; j_call: TRBJ1-3; cdr3_nt: TGTGCCAGCAGCCCCGGACACCGAAACACCATATATTTT; cdr3_aa: CASSPGHRNTIYF
d_call: .; v_call: TRBV25-1; clone_size: .; j_call: TRBJ1-1; cdr3_nt: TGTGCCAGCAGTGAATGTGCACACCCGAACACTGAAGCTTTCTTT; cdr3_aa: CASSECAHPNTEAFF
d_call: .; v_call: TRBV15; clone_size: .; j_call: TRBJ2-1; cdr3_nt: TGTGCCACCAGCTCGTCTAGCGCGATGGACAATGAGCAGTTCTTC; cdr3_aa: CATSSSSAMDNEQFF
d_call: .; v_call: TRBV4-1; clone_size: .; j_call: TRBJ1-1; cdr3_nt: TGCGCCAGCAGCCGGGTCGACACTGAAGCTTTCTTT; cdr3_aa: CASSRVDTEAFF
d_call: .; v_call: TRBV19; clone_size: .; j_call: TRBJ1-6; cdr3_nt: TGTGCCAGTAGTAAAGAGAGCTCCTATAATTCACCCCTCCACTTT; cdr3_aa: CASSKESSYNSPLHF
d_call: TRBD1; v_call: TRBV11-2; clone_size: .; j_call: TRBJ2-7; cdr3_nt: TGTGCCAGCAGCTCGACAGGGCCCCCCGGCGAGCAGTACTTC; cdr3_aa: CASSSTGPPGEQYF
d_call: TRBD1; v_call: TRBV27; clone_size: .; j_call: TRBJ1-1; cdr3_nt: TGTGCCAGCCGATTTTCAGGGGGCACTGAAGCTTTCTTT; cdr3_aa: CASRFSGGTEAFF
d_call: TRBD1; v_call: TRBV6-5; clone_size: .; j_call: TRBJ1-2; cdr3_nt: TGTGCCAGCAGTTACGGAGGACAGGGGGCTTTTGGCTACACCTTC; cdr3_aa: CASSYGGQGAFGYTF
d_call: TRBD2; v_call: TRBV28; clone_size: once; j_call: TRBJ2-5; cdr3_nt: TGTGCCAGCAGTTTGGAAGGCGGGAGTAAGGAGACCCAGTACTTC; cdr3_aa: CASSLEGGSKETQYF
d_call: TRBD2; v_call: TRBV12-3/TRBV12-4; clone_size: .; j_call: TRBJ2-1; cdr3_nt: TGTGCCAGCAGCATTAGCGGGAGGGGGTTCTTC; cdr3_aa: CASSISGRGFF
d_call: .; v_call: TRBV6-5; clone_size: .; j_call: TRBJ1-6; cdr3_nt: TGTGCCAGCAGTTACTCACGGACCGGGGCAGGGTCACCCCTCCACTTT; cdr3_aa: CASSYSRTGAGSPLHF
d_call: TRBD2; v_call: TRBV2; clone_size: .; j_call: TRBJ2-1; cdr3_nt: TGTGCCAGCGGGACTAGCGGGACACATGAGCAGTTCTTC; cdr3_aa: CASGTSGTHEQFF
d_call: .; v_call: TRBV28; clone_size: .; j_call: TRBJ1-3; cdr3_nt: TGTGCCAGCAGTTTGTGGACCTCTGGAAACACCATATATTTT; cdr3_aa: CASSLWTSGNTIYF
d_call: .; v_call: TRBV11-2; clone_size: .; j_call: TRBJ1-4; cdr3_nt: TGTGCCAGCAGTTTAAGTCTCCGGAGTAGTAATGAAAAACTGTTTTTT; cdr3_aa: CASSLSLRSSNEKLFF
d_call: .; v_call: TRBV5-1; clone_size: .; j_call: TRBJ2-1; cdr3_nt: TGCGCCAGCAGTCTGACCGGGGATGAGCAGTTCTTC; cdr3_aa: CASSLTGDEQFF
d_call: TRBD1; v_call: TRBV6-6; clone_size: .; j_call: TRBJ1-1; cdr3_nt: TGTGCCAGCAGCACGACAGGGGTAGCTTTCTTT; cdr3_aa: CASSTTGVAFF
d_call: TRBD1; v_call: TRBV27; clone_size: .; j_call: TRBJ1-1; cdr3_nt: TGTGCCAGCAGTTTATCAAACAGGGGGGTGGGCACTGAAGCTTTCTTT; cdr3_aa: CASSLSNRGVGTEAFF
d_call: .; v_call: TRBV19; clone_size: .; j_call: TRBJ2-5; cdr3_nt: TGTGCCAGTAGCCACTATCAGACCCAAGAGACCCAGTACTTC; cdr3_aa: CASSHYQTQETQYF
d_call: .; v_call: TRBV30; clone_size: .; j_call: TRBJ1-2; cdr3_nt: TGTGCCTGGAGTGTACATCGAGGGGGGTCTGGCTACACCTTC; cdr3_aa: CAWSVHRGGSGYTF
d_call: .; v_call: TRBV19; clone_size: .; j_call: TRBJ2-6; cdr3_nt: TGTGCCAGTAGCATCCAGGGGCCTGGGGCCAACGTCCTGACTTTC; cdr3_aa: CASSIQGPGANVLTF
d_call: TRBD1; v_call: TRBV24-1; clone_size: .; j_call: TRBJ1-4; cdr3_nt: TGTGCCACCAGTGACCCTGGACAGGGGGCAACTAATGAAAAACTGTTTTTT; cdr3_aa: CATSDPGQGATNEKLFF
d_call: .; v_call: TRBV29-1; clone_size: .; j_call: TRBJ1-2; cdr3_nt: TGCAGCGTTGAACAGGGGCTTGGCTATGGCTACACCTTC; cdr3_aa: CSVEQGLGYGYTF
d_call: TRBD1; v_call: TRBV7-9; clone_size: .; j_call: TRBJ1-2; cdr3_nt: TGTGCCAGCAGCGCAGACAGGGGTCCCCCCTATGGCTACACCTTC; cdr3_aa: CASSADRGPPYGYTF
d_call: TRBD1; v_call: TRBV27; clone_size: .; j_call: TRBJ1-5; cdr3_nt: TGTGCCAGCAGTCGCCTGGCGGCAGGGGGTCCTGGTAATCAGCCCCAGCATTTT; cdr3_aa: CASSRLAAGGPGNQPQHF
d_call: TRBD1; v_call: TRBV30; clone_size: .; j_call: TRBJ1-3; cdr3_nt: TGTGCCTGGTCCACAGGGGCCGCAGGGAACACCATATATTTT; cdr3_aa: CAWSTGAAGNTIYF